This TCR beta chain appears in the sequencing data of a study of OX40 agonist ivuxolimab in advanced cancers. Across the study: Ivuxolimab, which patients received intravenously every 2 weeks, was dosed at 0.01 to 10 mg/kg. Patients achieving partial responses numbered three: one hepatocellular carcinoma case and two cutaneous melanoma cases. Notes on the study in general: Compared with CD4+, CD8+ T cells on average had more expanded clones.

The CDR3 length is 12 residues. The ends were cut back, 1 base at V and 8 bases at J, with 5 bases in the middle. Germline assignment: CDR1 MDHEN and CDR2 SYDVKM. The method was immunoSEQ multiplex PCR; TCRdb's version includes in-frame clones alone and lacks a portion of them. This table has about 69,000 clones, just over 90% appearing once. A note on this clone: The antigen is undetermined.

Sequences were derived from CD4+ or CD8+ T cells sorted from blood, sampled in a trial of the OX40 agonist ivuxolimab. This sequence joins TRBV28 and TRBJ1-4, with D unclear. This TCR was recovered from an adult with an advanced solid tumor such as melanoma, head and neck, liver or kidney cancer. The CDR3 DNA sequence: TGTGCCAGCAGTTTATTGAGGGAAAAACTGTTTTTT. It translates to CASSLLREKLFF.